This T cell receptor (beta chain) stems from a study of T-cell reconstitution after alpha-beta-depleted transplantation in children listed by TCRdb under 2016. Notes on the research overall: The study quantitatively tracked T-cell immune reconstitution after TCRalphabeta/CD19-depleted allogeneic hematopoietic cell transplantation in children using TCR repertoire profiling.

Library preparation was by PCR. Sequenced using an Illumina HiSeq 2500. TCR library preparation used molecular barcoding, with unique molecular identifiers applied to normalize quantification of the TCRbeta repertoire. TCRdb reprocessed the public reads (quality trimming at Q25 with fastp, clone calling with MiXCR) and kept in-frame beta chains. Rows matching on CDR3 protein sequence are summarized as one entry with the most common DNA and genes. A total of around 87,000 distinct CDR3 sequences appear in this sample, roughly 8.8% of them only once. The leading ten clones occupy 5.5% to 7% of the sample. This clonotype was recorded at least ten times. This receptor's antigen is unknown. No much larger clone is present one base from it, and per-base qualities are unavailable. Counted from cysteine to phenylalanine, this CDR3 has 14 amino acids. The sequence is cut down to CDR3 DNA, 42 bases in frame from base 1. V and J lose 7 bases and 9 bases, and a span of 16 bases separates them. In the germline V gene (reference sequence), CDR1 corresponds to SEHNR and CDR2 to FQNEAQ.

This TCR derives from a human donor who donated a stem cell graft to a child with congenital amegakaryocytic thrombocytopenia. Sequencing was performed on PBMCs from the stem cell graft donor, taken from the stem cell graft. The chain employs TRBV7-9 and TRBJ1-6; the D gene is perhaps TRBD1, from 6 matching bases. The CDR3 has the sequence CASTLHTGLSPLHF. The nucleotide sequence reads TGTGCCAGCACCCTACATACAGGGCTTTCACCCCTCCACTTT.